The rows below give T cell receptor beta chains drawn from one sample of a study of cytomegalovirus exposure and HLA in healthy donors. Some clones are missing from TCRdb's copy, which holds only in-frame ones; the method was immunoSEQ multiplex PCR. The sample consists of roughly 170,000 clones, about 80% of them appearing once. Material: PBMCs. All receptors derive from a boy aged 5 to 17 in good health and CMV-seronegative. Each CDR3 is given with its conserved first and last residue. D genes are given only for firm matches. Size is stated for part of the rows, as once, few or many counts, or as a class when the clone is expanded.

v_gene	d_gene	j_gene	abundance	CDR3aa	CDR3nt
TRBV27	-	TRBJ2-1	-	CASSLSATPTDEGQFF	TGTGCCAGCAGTTTATCGGCGACCCCTACCGACGAGGGGCAGTTCTTC
TRBV14	-	TRBJ1-2	-	CASNPAGGMGYGYTF	TGTGCCAGCAACCCCGCGGGGGGTATGGGGTATGGCTACACCTTC
TRBV5-1	TRBD2	TRBJ2-7	-	CASSLLSGGIHEQYF	TGCGCCAGCAGCTTGTTAAGCGGGGGCATTCACGAGCAGTACTTC
TRBV12-5	TRBD1	TRBJ2-1	-	CASGPGQGTYNEQFF	TGTGCTAGTGGACCCGGACAGGGGACCTACAATGAGCAGTTCTTC
TRBV15	-	TRBJ1-5	-	CATGGGRGNQPQHF	TGTGCCACCGGGGGGGGGCGCGGGAATCAGCCCCAGCATTTT
TRBV27	TRBD1	TRBJ2-3	once	CASSFRTGGSLGTDTQYF	TGTGCCAGCAGTTTCAGGACAGGGGGCTCTTTGGGCACAGATACGCAGTATTTT
TRBV7-9	-	TRBJ2-7	-	CASSLAPGNSYEQYF	TGTGCCAGCAGCTTAGCCCCAGGGAACTCCTACGAGCAGTACTTC
TRBV7-2	TRBD2	TRBJ2-1	few	CASSLGLAGVAPGNDEQFF	TGTGCCAGCAGCTTAGGGCTAGCGGGAGTAGCCCCGGGTAACGATGAGCAGTTCTTC
TRBV6-5	TRBD1	TRBJ1-2	-	CASSTGQGGHYGYTF	TGTGCCAGCAGTACGGGACAGGGGGGACACTATGGCTACACCTTC
TRBV2	-	TRBJ1-2	-	CATRGTAPRSNYGYTF	TGTGCCACAAGGGGGACCGCTCCAAGATCTAACTATGGCTACACCTTC
TRBV4-1	TRBD2	TRBJ2-1	-	CASSQVRTTYSGSFYNEQFF	TGCGCCAGCAGCCAAGTTCGAACTACCTACAGCGGGAGTTTCTACAATGAGCAGTTCTTC
TRBV30	-	TRBJ1-2	-	CAWRIDRANYGYTF	TGTGCCTGGAGGATAGACAGAGCTAACTATGGCTACACCTTC